This entry lists 2 T cell receptor beta chains sequenced from one sample in a study of blood T cell repertoires in COVID-19. The assay was immunoSEQ multiplex PCR, and TCRdb's table has in-frame clones only and misses some. Here the sample spans about 270,000 clones, 70% to 90% being singletons. Sequencing was done on a sample of peripheral blood. These receptors originate from a woman aged 50 to 60 with active or convalescent COVID-19.

V gene TRBV7-2 combines with J gene TRBJ1-1, with TRBD1 matching over 7 bases. V gave up 4 bases and J gave up 0 bases; unmatched junction bases: 5. This CDR3 is built from 15 residues. Germline V gives CDR1 SGHTA, CDR2 FQGNSA. CDR3 amino acids: CASSSQGRVNTEAFF. The CDR3 coding sequence is TGTGCCAGCAGCTCACAGGGGCGGGTGAACACTGAAGCTTTCTTT. Looking up the rest from reference TRBV7-2 and TRBJ1-1 gives the full variable domain: GAGVSQSPSNKVTEKGKDVELRCDPISGHTALYWYRQSLGQGLEFLIYFQGNSAPDKSGLPSDRFSAERTGGSVSTLTIQRTQQEDSAVYLCASSSQGRVNTEAFFGQGTRLTVV.

This chain links TRBV5-1 with TRBJ2-5; a weak D match, TRBD2 (5 bases). Trimming removed 7 bases at V and 0 bases at J, with 19 bases between. The CDR3 consists of 16 residues. Germline V gene data show CDR1 as SGHRS and CDR2 as YFSETQ. CDR3 nucleotide sequence: TGCGCCAGCTCCCCTAGCCCCAGTGGATACCAAGAGACCCAGTACTTC. As protein: CASSPSPSGYQETQYF.